Below are 7 T cell receptor beta chains sequenced from a single sample in a study of T cells in Graves' hyperthyroidism and ophthalmopathy. What was amplified from RNA transcripts were TCR beta CDR3 regions. A first-round RT-PCR of the TCR CDR3 used the HTBI primer set. TCRdb independently ran MiXCR on the multiplex PCR reads; one entry per CDR3 protein. This sample yields a few hundred thousand distinct CDR3 sequences, of which 46% are seen a single time; about 7.8% belongs to the top ten. The sequenced material came from peripheral blood or thyroid tissue (not recorded which). The receptors shown here come from a woman in her late teens or twenties with Graves' hyperthyroidism.

This clonotype was counted ten times or more. The rearrangement joins TRBV4-2 to TRBJ2-5; D unclear. The V end lost 0 bases, the J end lost 2 bases, and 10 bases lay between the germline ends. Germline V CDR1 and CDR2: LGHNA, YNFKEQ. This CDR3 is 15 amino acids long. CDR3 sequence reads: CASSQDRRAQETQYF. CDR3 bases: TGTGCCAGCAGCCAAGATCGGAGAGCGCAAGAGACCCAGTACTTC.

This chain links TRBV10-2 with TRBJ1-6; the match to TRBD1 covers 8 bases. Germline V lookup: CDR1 WSHSY, CDR2 SAAADI. CDR3 length equals 16 residues. Germline trimming cut 7 bases from V and 6 bases from J; bases unmatched to any gene: 11. The CDR3 here is CASTPEGQGANSPLHF. The CDR3 DNA reads as TGCGCCAGCACCCCCGAAGGACAGGGAGCTAATTCACCCCTCCACTTT.

The gene calls are TRBV27 and TRBJ1-1; no firm D call. CDR3 size: 15 residues. In germline, CDR1 is MNHEY, CDR2 SMNVEV (reference sequence). V was pared by 2 bases and J by 1 base, with 11 bases between. This CDR3 is CASSLPPPANTEAFF. CDR3 DNA: TGTGCCAGCAGTTTACCCCCCCCGGCGAACACTGAAGCTTTCTTT.

This clonotype was counted ten times or more. J is TRBJ2-7 and V is TRBV28; D possibly uses TRBD1 or TRBD2 (5 bases each). The ends were cut back, 6 bases at V and 3 bases at J, with 15 bases in the middle. The CDR3 is made up of 14 amino acids. Germline V CDR1 and CDR2: MDHEN, SYDVKM. The CDR3 bases are TGTGCCAGCAGAGGGACGGCGCAGGGCTACGAGCAGTACTTC. This gives the protein CASRGTAQGYEQYF.

J is TRBJ2-3 and V is TRBV19; weak D call: TRBD2 (6 bases). Germline loops: CDR1 LNHDA, CDR2 SQIVND (reference sequence). Trimming pared 2 bases from V and 6 bases from J, leaving 18 bases between. This CDR3 has 16 amino acids. The CDR3 spells CASSIFSGGEGDTQYF. Here the CDR3 DNA reads TGTGCCAGTAGTATATTTTCCGGGGGAGAAGGTGATACGCAGTATTTT. Drawing the rest from reference TRBV19 and TRBJ2-3, the complete variable domain is DGGITQSPKYLFRKEGQNVTLSCEQNLNHDAMYWYRQDPGQGLRLIYYSQIVNDFQKGDIAEGYSVSREKKESFPLTVTSAQKNPTAFYLCASSIFSGGEGDTQYFGPGTRLTVL.

The chain has TRBV14 and TRBJ2-3; 10 bases map to TRBD2. V dropped 6 bases and J dropped 2; count of bases not matched to a gene: 8. CDR3 length: 16 amino acids. From germline, CDR1 is SGHDN and CDR2 FVKESK. CDR3: CASSRPTSGTTDTQYF. Written as DNA, the CDR3 is TGTGCCAGCAGTCGACCCACTAGCGGGACCACAGATACGCAGTATTTT.

The rearrangement joins TRBV6-2 or TRBV6-3 to TRBJ2-2, with D tentatively TRBD1 (6 bases). V lost 8 bases and J lost 2, with 9 bases in between. Germline loops: CDR1 MNHEY, CDR2 SVGEGT. The CDR3 spans 13 residues. The CDR3 sequence: CASGQSNTGELFF. The CDR3 region has the DNA TGTGCCAGCGGACAGAGTAACACCGGGGAGCTGTTTTTT.